This T cell receptor beta chain stems from a study of CD4 T cells in relation to SARS-CoV-2 and coronaviruses. Repertoires were generated with immunoSEQ multiplex PCR, while TCRdb's copy carries only in-frame clones and drops some. This table has roughly 41,000 clones, more than 65% appearing once. This clone was detected once. The antigen is not known. CDR3 length: 18 residues. Trimming at V came to 2 bases and at J to 0 bases, leaving 9 bases not matched to a gene. CDR1 is MNHNS and CDR2 is SASEGT in the germline V gene. Sequencing input: naive CD4+ T cells from PBMCs, cultured in vitro. Subset in this sample: naive CD4+ T cells isolated by negative enrichment. The chain uses TRBV6-1 and TRBJ2-7, with 11 bases fitting TRBD2. The receptor was derived from an adult with COVID-19. The CDR3 DNA is TGTGCCAGCAGTGAAATAGGGCGGACTAGCGGGCCCTCCTACGAGCAGTACTTC. Translation: CASSEIGRTSGPSYEQYF.